This entry lists 11 T cell receptor beta chains sequenced from one sample in a study of cytomegalovirus exposure and HLA in healthy donors. 13 Jbeta primers and 60 Vbeta primers were used for the PCR. Some clones are missing from TCRdb's copy, which holds only in-frame ones; the method was immunoSEQ multiplex PCR. The repertoire holds about 270,000 clones, with roughly 89% as singletons. Sequenced sample: PBMCs. These receptor sequences come from a man aged 40-49 years in good health and CMV-seropositive.

V is TRBV7-8 and J is TRBJ2-7, with TRBD2 matching 14 bases. CDR1 and CDR2 from the germline V gene are SGHVS and FQNEAQ. Germline trimming cut 5 bases from V and 6 bases from J; bases unmatched to any gene: 9. This CDR3 comprises 16 residues. The CDR3 loop is CASSNRLAGGPLEQYF. CDR3 in DNA: TGTGCCAGCAGCAACCGACTAGCGGGAGGGCCCCTCGAGCAGTACTTC.

This clone was found once. The chain couples TRBV5-1 to TRBJ2-1, with 8 nucleotides matching TRBD2. The CDR3 has 16 amino acids. In germline, CDR1 is SGHRS, CDR2 YFSETQ. The ends lost 0 bases at V and 1 base at J; junction bases unmatched: 3. The CDR3 bases are TGCGCCAGCAGCTTGGAACTAGCGGAGTCCTACAATGAGCAGTTCTTC. Translated: CASSLELAESYNEQFF.

This chain links TRBV5-1 with TRBJ1-5; TRBD1 is a possible D gene (6 bases). From germline, CDR1 is SGHRS and CDR2 YFSETQ. Trimming removed 4 bases from V and 0 bases from J, with 14 bases in between. This CDR3 is built from 16 residues. The CDR3 here is CASSQQGPYSNQPQHF. The CDR3 DNA reads TGCGCCAGCAGCCAACAGGGCCCCTATAGCAATCAGCCCCAGCATTTT.

The V gene is TRBV6-1, the J gene TRBJ2-1, with 9 bases that match TRBD2. The germline V gene encodes CDR1 MNHNS and CDR2 SASEGT. The CDR3 is 14 amino acids. The trim removed 9 bases at V and 4 bases at J, leaving 7 bases unmatched. CDR3 amino acids: CASKSSGTYNEQFF. Written as DNA, the CDR3 is TGTGCCAGTAAGTCTAGCGGGACTTACAATGAGCAGTTCTTC.

This chain connects TRBV9 to TRBJ2-7, with 7 nucleotides matching TRBD1. Germline V lookup: CDR1 SGDLS, CDR2 YYNGEE. CDR3 size: 14 residues. J gave up 6 bases and V 4 bases, and 10 bases lay outside the gene matches. CDR3: CASSPRDRAPEQYF. CDR3 DNA sequence: TGTGCCAGCAGCCCGCGAGACAGGGCCCCCGAGCAGTACTTC.

The chain is built from TRBV27 and TRBJ2-7, with 8 bases fitting TRBD2. J was trimmed by 5 bases and V by 7 bases; bases with no gene match: 19. The germline gives CDR1 MNHEY, CDR2 SMNVEV (reference sequence). The CDR3 is 17 residues long. The CDR3 protein is CASTTNTLGGRLDEQYF. DNA for the CDR3: TGTGCCAGCACGACCAACACGTTGGGCGGGAGGTTAGACGAGCAGTACTTC.

The V gene is TRBV21-1, the J gene TRBJ2-7; TRBD1, the table's D call, lacks a check against the DNA. TRBV21-1 is noted as a pseudogene. This CDR3 has 13 amino acids. The chain's CDR3 is CASSTHRVYEQYF. In DNA form, the CDR3 reads TGTGCCAGCAGCACGCACAGGGTATACGAGCAGTACTTC.

The rearrangement links TRBV27 to TRBJ2-7; 14 nucleotides line up with TRBD2. V lost 4 bases and J lost 3; bases outside the gene matches: 5. The CDR3 length is 16 residues. CDR1 MNHEY and CDR2 SMNVEV come from the germline V gene (reference sequence). CDR3 sequence reads: CASSSWGTSGSYEQYF. The DNA of the CDR3 is TGTGCCAGCAGTTCCTGGGGGACTAGCGGGAGCTACGAGCAGTACTTC.

This sequence joins TRBV7-3 and TRBJ2-2, with no clear D. Germline-derived CDR1 and CDR2 are SGHTA and FQGTGA. CDR3 length: 15 residues. V shed 5 bases and J shed 0 bases, with 10 bases lying between them. This CDR3 is CASSPRLSNTGELFF. Written as DNA, the CDR3 is TGTGCCAGCAGCCCGAGGCTTTCGAACACCGGGGAGCTGTTTTTT.

The CDR3: CASSGQGPNQPQHF. DNA of the CDR3: TGTGCCAGCAGCGGACAGGGGCCAAATCAGCCCCAGCATTTT. V usage is TRBV2 and J usage is TRBJ1-5, with 9 positions matching TRBD1. Germline V CDR1 and CDR2: SNHLY, FYNNEI. Trimming took 6 bases from V and 4 from J; bases not matched to a gene: 4. This CDR3 comprises 14 residues. The variable domain in full, completed from reference TRBV2 and TRBJ1-5, reads EPEVTQTPSHQVTQMGQEVILRCVPISNHLYFYWYRQILGQKVEFLVSFYNNEISEKSEIFDDQFSVERPDGSNFTLKIRSTKLEDSAMYFCASSGQGPNQPQHFGDGTRLSIL.

The genes are TRBV7-9 and TRBJ1-1; 7 bases fit TRBD1. V shed 3 bases and J 0 bases; nucleotides not matched to a gene: 10. The CDR3 runs 17 residues. CDR1 and CDR2 from the germline V gene are SEHNR and FQNEAQ (reference sequence). The CDR3 region has the DNA TGTGCCAGCAGCTTTACGGGACAGCAGTCTTTGAACACTGAAGCTTTCTTT. Amino acids: CASSFTGQQSLNTEAFF. The full variable domain, rest sourced from reference TRBV7-9 and TRBJ1-1, is DTGVSQNPRHKITKRGQNVTFRCDPISEHNRLYWYRQTLGQGPEFLTYFQNEAQLEKSRLLSDRFSAERPKGSFSTLEIQRTEQGDSAMYLCASSFTGQQSLNTEAFFGQGTRLTVV.